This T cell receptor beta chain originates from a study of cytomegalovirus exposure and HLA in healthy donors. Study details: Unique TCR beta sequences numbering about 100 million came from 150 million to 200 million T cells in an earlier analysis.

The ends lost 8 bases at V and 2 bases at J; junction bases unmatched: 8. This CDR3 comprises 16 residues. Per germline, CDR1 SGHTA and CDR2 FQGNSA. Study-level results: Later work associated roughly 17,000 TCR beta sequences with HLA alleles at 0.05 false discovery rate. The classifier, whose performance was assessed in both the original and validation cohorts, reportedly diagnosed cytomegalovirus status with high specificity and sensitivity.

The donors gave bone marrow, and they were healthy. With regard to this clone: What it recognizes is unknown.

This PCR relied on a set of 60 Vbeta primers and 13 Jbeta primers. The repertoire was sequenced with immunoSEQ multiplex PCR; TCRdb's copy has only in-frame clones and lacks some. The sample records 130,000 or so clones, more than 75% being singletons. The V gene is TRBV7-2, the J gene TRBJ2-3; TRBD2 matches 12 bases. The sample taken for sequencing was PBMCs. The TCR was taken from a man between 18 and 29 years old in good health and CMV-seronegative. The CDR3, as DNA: TGTGCCAGCCTATCCAGACTAGCGGGGGACACAGATACGCAGTATTTT. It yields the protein CASLSRLAGDTDTQYF.